This T cell receptor beta chain originates from a study of cytomegalovirus exposure and HLA in healthy donors. Study-wide findings and caveats: Rare TCR sequences dominated, though some public TCRs recurred in many donors. Solely CMV serostatus was available to characterize immune exposure.

Researchers ran the PCR with 60 Vbeta and 13 Jbeta primers. Only in-frame clones appear in the TCRdb table, and some are missing; sequencing was by immunoSEQ multiplex PCR. The sample yields 120,000 or so clones, around 80% seen once. The CDR3 is 17 residues long. Losses at the gene ends were 6 bases for V and 6 bases for J; bases not matched to a gene: 14. The germline V gene has CDR1 KGHSH and CDR2 LQKENI. Note on this clone: The antigen is undetermined.

This TCR was sampled from a woman between 18 and 29 years old in good health and CMV-seronegative. The chain joins TRBV18 to TRBJ2-2, with 9 bases that match TRBD2. Input material: PBMCs. CDR3 DNA sequence: TGTGCCAGCTCGTTTCGGAGGCGGGAGGGCCGCTCCGGGGAGCTGTTTTTT. It is translated as CASSFRRREGRSGELFF.